These 25 T cell receptor beta chains share one sample of origin, sequenced in a study of tumor-infiltrating lymphocytes in primary liver carcinoma (dated by TCRdb to about 2017). Without any cell sorting, total RNA and DNA were extracted together from around 20-30 mg of bulk tissue using the AllPrep DNA/RNA mini kit. The sequencer was an Illumina HiSeq 2500. A constant-region primer and ProtoScript II reverse transcriptase were used to reverse-transcribe TCRbeta-specific cDNA from roughly 0.5 ug total RNA. Construction of the TCRbeta libraries relied on three nested rounds of multiplex PCR, following a slightly modified ARM-PCR procedure. Each of the first two PCR rounds ran for around 10 cycles using multiplex TRBV1-TRBV30 forward primers together with a Cbeta reverse primer. The public reads were run again by TCRdb, first through fastp at Q25 and then through MiXCR, and only productive beta chains were kept. Rows with a matching CDR3 protein are joined into one entry that keeps the most common DNA and genes. The sample has around 47,000 distinct CDR3 sequences on record, 73% of them singletons. The ten largest make up approximately 20% of the sample.

Sequencing was done on a sample of liver tumor tissue from sampling region 2. Per the publication, the cell subset or site label means: tumor region T2, inferior pole. Receptor source: a middle-aged man with primary liver carcinoma and hepatitis B virus infection.

The V gene is TRBV5-1, the J gene TRBJ2-2, with 7 bases identical to TRBD1. The CDR3 has 14 residues. Germline V gene data show CDR1 as SGHRS and CDR2 as YFSETQ. The J segment lost 3 bases and the V segment lost 8 bases, leaving 7 bases of the junction unmatched. The CDR3, as DNA: TGCGCCAGGAGTGCTACAGGGGACACCGGGGAGCTGTTTTTT. The encoded protein is CARSATGDTGELFF.

A remark on this clonotype: Compared with germline, one end of the junction differs, possibly owing to a read error. The chain employs TRBV7-9 and TRBJ2-5; 10 bases align to TRBD1. The CDR3 contains 15 residues. The germline CDR1 and CDR2 sequences are SEHNR and FQNEAQ (reference sequence). The CDR3: CASSFWTGGEKTQCF. The CDR3 DNA follows: TGTGCCAGCAGCTTCTGGACAGGGGGAGAAAAGACCCAGTGCTTC.

Remarks on this clonotype: The junction does not match germline at one end; this may be a read error. The chain couples TRBV10-3 to TRBJ2-7, with 8 bases fitting TRBD1. This CDR3 has 13 amino acids. Germline V lookup: CDR1 ENHRY, CDR2 SYGVKD. The CDR3: CTIRTDRADEHYF. Written as DNA, the CDR3 is TGTACCATCAGGACGGACAGGGCCGACGAGCATTACTTC.

Worth noting for this clonotype: The germline gene is not matched at one end of the junction; a read error may be the cause. V usage is TRBV11-1 and J usage is TRBJ2-4; TRBD1 aligns across 7 bases. The CDR3 has 17 amino acids. The V gene's germline CDR1 is SGHAT and CDR2 FQDESV (reference sequence). CDR3 amino acids: CASSSPRQGASKNIQYF. The CDR3 DNA follows: TGTGCCAGCAGCTCTCCGAGACAGGGAGCATCAAAGAACATTCAGTATTTC.

This chain links TRBV4-1 with TRBJ1-3; possible D gene TRBD1, 6 bases. The CDR3 is made up of 17 amino acids. V was shortened by 11 bases and J by 1 base, with 24 bases between the two germline ends. In germline, CDR1 is MGHRA, CDR2 YSYEKL. CDR3 amino acids: CAGNQLRTAGSGNTIYF. CDR3 in DNA: TGCGCCGGCAACCAACTAAGGACAGCAGGTTCTGGAAACACCATATATTTT.

The CDR3 nucleotides read TGTGCCATCAGCAGGTCACCTGGACAGGGGCAAGTTTGGCAAGAGACCCAGTACTTC. It yields the protein CAISRSPGQGQVWQETQYF. V and J are TRBV6-6 and TRBJ2-5; TRBD1 aligns across 9 bases. CDR3 size: 19 residues. CDR1 and CDR2 (germline): MNHNY, SVGAGI (reference sequence). With V trimmed by 10 bases and J by 2 bases, 23 bases remained unmatched.

This clonotype has a single count. Because the CDR3 is missing its conserved closing phenylalanine or tryptophan, this is likely a read error. This chain joins TRBV12-3 or TRBV12-4 and TRBJ2-1; D possibly matches TRBD1 or TRBD2 (6 bases each). Trimming removed 9 bases from V and 13 bases from J, with 16 bases in between. CDR3 size: 11 residues. CDR3 nucleotide sequence: TGTGCCAGTAGCAGGGGAGGTGAACAGTTCTCC. Protein sequence: CASSRGGEQFS.

As regards this clonotype: Lacking the conserved final phenylalanine or tryptophan, this CDR3 likely reflects a read error. The rearrangement links TRBV11-3 to TRBJ2-1, with a weak D call TRBD1 (5 bases). CDR1 SGHNT and CDR2 YENEEA come from the germline V gene. The CDR3 runs to 12 residues. DNA of the CDR3: TGCGCCAACAGGTTAAATGCCAATGAGCAGTTCGTC. This translates into CANRLNANEQFV.

The rearrangement links TRBV12-3 or TRBV12-4 to TRBJ2-1; D remains unclear. Trimming took 5 bases from V and 1 from J, leaving 18 bases between them. The length of the CDR3 is 17 residues. The CDR3 DNA sequence: TGTGCCAGCAGTCTCCCTTTACTATCGGGTTCCTACAATGAGCAGTTCTTC. Translating it yields CASSLPLLSGSYNEQFF.

Notes on this clonotype: A single base separates this from a much larger clone, so it may be a read error. The chain links TRBV7-3 to TRBJ2-2, with D perhaps matching TRBD2 (5 bases). CDR1 is SGHTA, CDR2 FQGTGA, per germline. Trimming stripped 7 bases from V and 5 bases from J, with 11 bases between. This CDR3 spans 13 amino acids. This chain's CDR3 is CASTGGATGELFF. As DNA, the CDR3 is TGTGCCAGCACTGGAGGAGCTACCGGGGAGCTGTTTTTT.

To note about this clonotype: The conserved closing phenylalanine or tryptophan is absent in this CDR3, likely reflecting a read error. The V call is TRBV4-3, the J call TRBJ2-7; maybe TRBD2 (6 bases). Germline-derived CDR1 and CDR2 are LGHNA and YSLEER. The CDR3 length is 17 residues. CDR3 nucleotide sequence: TGCGCCAGCATCCAAGCCCTCGATAGCGGTCTGCCCCACGAGCAGTACATC. Protein product: CASIQALDSGLPHEQYI.

Ten or more counts support this clonotype. V is TRBV24-1 and J is TRBJ2-1; D possibly corresponds to TRBD1 (6 bases). Germline V gives CDR1 KGHDR, CDR2 SFDVKD. V was pared by 1 base and J by 5 bases, with 11 bases between. This CDR3 is 15 amino acids long. CDR3: CATSDFYGTNNEQFF. The CDR3 coding sequence is TGTGCCACCAGTGATTTCTACGGGACAAACAATGAGCAGTTCTTC.

A word on this clonotype: The junction departs from germline at one end; a sequencing error may be responsible. This rearrangement joins TRBV29-1 to TRBJ1-1, with unresolved D. Germline CDR1 and CDR2: SQVTM and ANQGSEA. CDR3 length equals 14 residues. CDR3 DNA sequence: TGCAGGGTTGAACGACTAGACCGATGCACTGAAGCTTTCTTT. Its protein is CRVERLDRCTEAFF.

In this sample, this clonotype turned up many times. This may come from a read error, since a much larger clone is one base off. The rearrangement joins TRBV5-5 to TRBJ2-7, with D possibly being TRBD2 (5 bases). The germline CDR1 and CDR2 sequences are SGHKS and YYEKEE (reference sequence). Trimming took off 3 bases at V and 4 bases at J, with 11 bases between the two ends. This CDR3 comprises 13 residues. Here the CDR3 DNA reads TGTGCCAGCAGCTCACCAACGGGGTACGAGCAGTACTTC. Protein product: CASSSPTGYEQYF.

In the case of this clonotype: Compared with germline, one end of the junction differs, possibly owing to a read error. This rearrangement joins TRBV11-2 to TRBJ2-7, with 7 bases aligning to TRBD2. The germline V gene encodes CDR1 SGHAT and CDR2 FQNNGV. The CDR3 is made up of 12 amino acids. In DNA, the CDR3 is TGTGCCAGCAGTCCCAGGGACTACGAGCAATACTTC. Protein product: CASSPRDYEQYF.

Of note for this clonotype: No conserved phenylalanine or tryptophan ends this CDR3, so it is likely a read error. The chain employs TRBV5-6 and TRBJ2-3, with D possibly TRBD1 on 6 matching bases. Germline V gene lookup returns CDR1 SGHDT and CDR2 YYEEEE. CDR3 length: 16 amino acids. The CDR3 sequence is CASRLGGGSSTDTQYS. The CDR3 DNA sequence: TGTGCGAGCAGGCTTGGGGGCGGAAGTAGCACAGATACGCAGTATTCT.

Of note for this clonotype: As the CDR3 is not closed by the conserved phenylalanine or tryptophan, this likely results from a read error. This chain links TRBV29-1 with TRBJ2-1; TRBD2 matches 8 bases. Germline assignment: CDR1 SQVTM and CDR2 ANQGSEA. The CDR3 contains 12 residues. V lost 6 bases and J lost 9; bases outside the gene matches: 7. CDR3 sequence: CSVPSGSLEQFS. DNA for the CDR3: TGCAGCGTCCCCAGCGGGAGTCTTGAGCAGTTCTCC.

Regarding this clonotype: Germline is not matched at one junction end, which may reflect a read error. The chain carries TRBV12-3 or TRBV12-4 and TRBJ2-3; 7 bases fit TRBD1. This CDR3 has 14 residues. CDR3 region: CASRTGYGADMQYF. The CDR3 nucleotides read TGTGCCAGCAGGACAGGGTACGGCGCAGATATGCAGTATTTT.

Concerning this clonotype: This sequence may be a read error, since a much larger clone differs from it by one base. This rearrangement joins TRBV30 to TRBJ2-3, with a weak D call TRBD2 (6 bases). This CDR3 contains 14 residues. V lost 2 bases and J 1 base, leaving 10 bases between the germline ends. The germline V gene encodes CDR1 GTSNPN and CDR2 SVGIG (reference sequence). As DNA, the CDR3 is TGTGCCTGGAGTCGGGAGAATGGCACAGATACGCAGTATTTT. Translated: CAWSRENGTDTQYF.

As regards this clonotype: It may be a read error: a sequence one base away is much more abundant. The chain uses TRBV7-2 and TRBJ1-1; TRBD1 matches 7 bases. The CDR3 spans 15 residues. CDR1 and CDR2 from the germline V gene are SGHTA and FQGNSA. V was pared by 3 bases and J by 1 base, with 5 bases of the junction left unmatched. This CDR3 is CASSLTGQKNTEAFF. CDR3 DNA sequence: TGTGCCAGCAGCTTGACGGGACAGAAGAACACTGAAGCTTTCTTT.

As for this clonotype: The conserved final phenylalanine or tryptophan is absent from the CDR3, which likely points to a read error. V usage is TRBV11-2 and J usage is TRBJ2-4; D uncertain. The CDR3 sequence is 15 residues long. From germline, CDR1 is SGHAT and CDR2 FQNNGV. Trimming shortened V by 9 bases and J by 0 bases, and 15 bases separated the two germline ends. Here the CDR3 reads CARTSSAVAKNIQYY. Written as DNA, the CDR3 is TGTGCCAGGACCAGTTCGGCGGTAGCCAAAAACATTCAGTACTAC.

V is TRBV4-3 and J is TRBJ2-7; D call uncertain. The V end lost 7 bases, the J end lost 3 bases, and 19 bases lay between the germline ends. The CDR3 length is 15 residues. Germline CDR1 reads LGHNA; CDR2 reads YSLEER. The chain's CDR3 is CASNQDRAGGYEQYF. CDR3 coding DNA: TGCGCCAGCAATCAAGATCGGGCTGGCGGCTACGAGCAGTACTTC.

This clonotype was counted at least ten times. V usage is TRBV5-6 and J usage is TRBJ1-2, with a tentative D call TRBD1 (6 bases). With 3 bases removed from V and 3 bases from J, the gap between germline ends came to 9 bases. Germline assignment: CDR1 SGHDT and CDR2 YYEEEE. CDR3 length: 13 residues. The DNA for the CDR3 is TGTGCCAGCAGCTCGGGACAATACTATGGCTACACCTTC. This gives the protein CASSSGQYYGYTF.

The CDR3 spells CARGNSGSSYNEQFF. The CDR3 DNA follows: TGTGCCAGGGGAAATAGCGGGAGCTCCTACAATGAGCAGTTCTTC. V gene TRBV28 combines with J gene TRBJ2-1, with 9 bases fitting TRBD2. Losses at the gene ends were 9 bases for V and 0 bases for J; bases not matched to a gene: 6. There are 15 residues in the CDR3. Germline-derived CDR1 and CDR2 are MDHEN and SYDVKM.

This clonotype has only one observation. The final CDR3 position lacks the conserved phenylalanine or tryptophan, pointing to a likely read error. The chain carries TRBV7-9 and TRBJ2-7, with D tentatively TRBD1 or TRBD2 (6 bases each). The CDR3 is made up of 16 amino acids. Germline V gives CDR1 SEHNR, CDR2 FQNEAQ (reference sequence). CDR3 region: CARSPPGGLVGGEQYL. CDR3 in DNA: TGTGCCCGCAGTCCACCCGGGGGCCTAGTAGGAGGTGAGCAGTACCTC.